The 20 T cell receptor beta chains listed next were all sequenced from one sample in a study of a mutant IDH1 vaccine in newly diagnosed glioma. Time point noted: week 35, safety follow-up. A single vaccine dose contained 300 ug of mutant IDH1 20-mer peptide, and topical imiquimod was used with it. The method was immunoSEQ multiplex PCR; TCRdb's version includes in-frame clones alone and lacks a portion of them. Here the sample spans some 60,000 clones, roughly 76% being singletons. Antigen specificity for these receptors is unknown. Source: PBMCs, taken from a glioma patient whose treatment included an IDH1 peptide vaccine. These receptors were taken from a man in his forties with glioma.

The gene calls are TRBV7-6 and TRBJ1-3; D gene unclear. Looked up from germline, CDR1 is SGHVS and CDR2 is FNYEAQ. The germline V and J ends were trimmed by 5 bases and 4 bases, with 12 bases remaining between them. This CDR3 region has 14 residues. The CDR3 protein is CASSQPVPGNTIYF. In DNA, the CDR3 is TGTGCCAGCAGCCAACCCGTTCCCGGAAACACCATATATTTT.

The rearrangement links TRBV23-1 to TRBJ1-6; the D is unclear. TRBV23-1 is an ORF for which the function is uncertain. The CDR3 totals 13 residues. V lost 2 bases to trimming and J lost 12 bases, with 11 bases between them. CDR3 bases: TGCGCCAGCAGTCAAGACGGCGTGGGACCCCTCCACTTT. Its protein is CASSQDGVGPLHF.

The chain carries TRBV10-3 and TRBJ2-7, with unresolved D. Germline CDR1 is ENHRY and CDR2 is SYGVKD. The CDR3 has 12 residues. V dropped 5 bases and J dropped 0 bases, with 5 bases sitting between them. CDR3 DNA sequence: TGTGCCATCAGTTCGCTCTCCTACGAGCAGTACTTC. Amino acids: CAISSLSYEQYF.

The CDR3 region is CSVDTGGDEQYF. In DNA form, the CDR3 reads TGCAGCGTTGATACAGGGGGCGACGAGCAGTACTTC. J is TRBJ2-7 and V is TRBV29-1, with TRBD1 matching 9 bases. With V trimmed by 3 bases and J by 5 bases, 2 bases remained unmatched. Germline CDR1 SQVTM, CDR2 ANQGSEA. CDR3 size: 12 residues.

The chain joins TRBV7-2 to TRBJ1-3; the D is unclear. Per the germline V gene, CDR1 is SGHTA and CDR2 is FQGNSA. This CDR3 spans 13 amino acids. V lost 2 bases to trimming and J lost 3 bases, with 5 bases between them. For the CDR3, the DNA is TGTGCCAGCAGCTTACACAGTGGAAACACCATATATTTT. Its protein product is CASSLHSGNTIYF.

This chain connects TRBV7-8 to TRBJ1-2; D is undetermined. The CDR3 runs 14 residues. Per germline, CDR1 SGHVS and CDR2 FQNEAQ. V was trimmed by 1 base and J by 4 bases, leaving 10 bases between them. The CDR3 bases are TGTGCCAGCAGCTTAGAGGGCGACTTCTATGGCTACACCTTC. This gives the protein CASSLEGDFYGYTF. The full variable domain, in which reference TRBV7-8 and TRBJ1-2 provide the parts outside the CDR3, is GAGVSQSPRYKVAKRGQDVALRCDPISGHVSLFWYQQALGQGPEFLTYFQNEAQLDKSGLPSDRFFAERPEGSVSTLKIQRTQQEDSAVYLCASSLEGDFYGYTFGSGTRLTVV.

The CDR3 spells CASSESQGAIGYTF. The DNA for the CDR3 is TGTGCCAGCAGTGAAAGTCAGGGGGCGATTGGCTACACCTTC. This chain uses TRBV6-1 with TRBJ1-2; TRBD1 aligns across 8 bases. Looked up from germline, CDR1 is MNHNS and CDR2 is SASEGT. The CDR3 is 14 amino acids. V shed 2 bases and J 7 bases; nucleotides not matched to a gene: 6.

The gene calls are TRBV21-1 and TRBJ2-7; TRBD2 is the table's D call and was not checked against the DNA. TRBV21-1 is described as a pseudogene. The CDR3 runs 16 residues. CDR3 residues: CASSKGGTSGSYEQYF. CDR3 nucleotide sequence: TGTGCCAGCAGCAAAGGGGGCACTAGCGGGAGCTACGAGCAGTACTTC.

This clone was observed a few times. Other DNA sequences in this sample translate to the same CDR3. The gene calls are TRBV18 and TRBJ1-5; D gene unclear. The germline gives CDR1 KGHSH, CDR2 LQKENI. The V and J ends lost 3 bases and 7 bases respectively, with 13 bases between them. The CDR3 is 14 residues long. The CDR3 DNA reads as TGTGCCAGCTCACCGGACCGCAGCGTCCAGCCCCAGCATTTT. Translating gives CASSPDRSVQPQHF.

V is TRBV30 and J is TRBJ2-7; weak D call: TRBD2 (5 bases). With 0 bases removed from V and 0 bases from J, the gap between germline ends came to 15 bases. The CDR3 is 16 amino acids. The germline V gene encodes CDR1 GTSNPN and CDR2 SVGIG (reference sequence). The CDR3 spells CAWSVRAGLGSYEQYF. In DNA form, the CDR3 reads TGTGCCTGGAGTGTACGGGCGGGCTTAGGCTCCTACGAGCAGTACTTC.

The chain is built from TRBV5-1 and TRBJ2-1; 14 nucleotides line up with TRBD2. This CDR3 has 22 residues. Germline CDR1 and CDR2: SGHRS and YFSETQ. V dropped 3 bases and J dropped 0; count of bases not matched to a gene: 17. CDR3 sequence (DNA): TGCGCCAGCAGCTGGACCGGGACTAGCGGGGGTAAGGCCCAGAGCTCCTACAATGAGCAGTTCTTC. The encoded protein is CASSWTGTSGGKAQSSYNEQFF.

The V and J genes are TRBV29-1 and TRBJ2-5; D is unresolved. The CDR3 has 12 amino acids. Germline CDR1 reads SQVTM; CDR2 reads ANQGSEA. Trimming cost V 7 bases and J 5 bases, with 14 bases left between them. The CDR3 is CSAGRQWETQYF. CDR3 bases: TGCAGCGCCGGACGGCAGTGGGAGACCCAGTACTTC.

V and J are TRBV7-9 and TRBJ2-3; 9 bases are a match to TRBD2. Looked up from germline, CDR1 is SEHNR and CDR2 is FQNEAQ (reference sequence). This CDR3 is built from 16 residues. V was clipped by 3 bases and J by 3 bases; unmatched bases: 7. The CDR3 loop reads CASSFASGVPTDTQYF. In DNA form, the CDR3 reads TGTGCCAGCAGCTTCGCTAGCGGGGTTCCTACAGATACGCAGTATTTT.

The chain's CDR3 is CASSEDLPTGTRAGASDTQYF. CDR3 nucleotides: TGTGCCAGCAGTGAAGACCTACCGACGGGGACTAGGGCGGGGGCATCAGATACGCAGTATTTT. The chain couples TRBV2 to TRBJ2-3; 8 nucleotides match TRBD2. The V gene end was trimmed by 1 base and the J gene end by 4 bases; junction bases not matched to a gene: 22. The CDR3 covers 21 residues. CDR1 and CDR2 (germline): SNHLY, FYNNEI.

The rearrangement uses TRBV18 and TRBJ1-4; 8 bases align to TRBD1. V was clipped by 2 bases and J by 0 bases; unmatched bases: 2. The CDR3 has 16 residues. CDR1 is KGHSH and CDR2 is LQKENI in the germline V gene. CDR3 region: CASSPRQGTTNEKLFF. In DNA, the CDR3 is TGTGCCAGCTCACCAAGACAGGGGACAACTAATGAAAAACTGTTTTTT.

The CDR3 reads CAWSLLAGGSQFF. In nucleotides, the CDR3 is TGTGCCTGGAGCCTTTTAGCGGGAGGAAGTCAGTTCTTC. V and J are TRBV30 and TRBJ2-1; the match to TRBD2 covers 10 bases. Germline CDR1 and CDR2: GTSNPN and SVGIG (reference sequence). This CDR3 has 13 amino acids. Unmatched junction bases numbered 9, after V lost 3 bases and J lost 13 bases. Drawing the rest from reference TRBV30 and TRBJ2-1, the complete variable domain is SQTIHQWPATLVQPVGSPLSLECTVEGTSNPNLYWYRQAAGRGLQLLFYSVGIGQISSEVPQNLSASRPQDRQFILSSKKLLLSDSGFYLCAWSLLAGGSQFFGPGTRLTVL.

The chain recombines TRBV6-1 with TRBJ2-5; D is unclear. CDR3 length equals 12 residues. Germline-derived CDR1 and CDR2 are MNHNS and SASEGT. Trimming shortened V by 6 bases and J by 1 base, and 6 bases separated the two germline ends. CDR3 region: CASRRTQETQYF. In DNA, the CDR3 is TGTGCCAGCAGACGGACCCAAGAGACCCAGTACTTC.

This chain connects TRBV25-1 to TRBJ1-6; D gene ambiguous. The CDR3 spans 13 residues. Deletions cut 7 bases from V and 7 bases from J, with 11 bases between. Germline values: CDR1 MGHDK, CDR2 SYGVNS. The CDR3 bases are TGTGCCAGCAAAGCAGATTTAAATTCACCCCTCCACTTT. Amino acids: CASKADLNSPLHF.

J is TRBJ1-5 and V is TRBV15, with unresolved D. V gave up 0 bases and J gave up 1 base, with 19 bases separating them. The CDR3 spans 19 residues. Germline V CDR1 and CDR2: LNHNV, YYDKDF (reference sequence). The CDR3 DNA follows: TGTGCCACCAGCAGAGATAAGATGCTCGGGGTGGTGAGCAATCAGCCCCAGCATTTT. Protein: CATSRDKMLGVVSNQPQHF.

The V gene is TRBV6-4, the J gene TRBJ2-3, with 11 bases aligning to TRBD2. V lost 5 bases, J lost 1 base, and 2 bases stayed unmatched. Per germline, CDR1 MRHNA and CDR2 SNTAGT. The CDR3 loop spans 15 amino acids. The DNA of the CDR3 is TGTGCCAGCAGTCAGACTAGCGGGGGCACAGATACGCAGTATTTT. It codes for CASSQTSGGTDTQYF.